Listed here are 10 T cell receptor beta chains from one sample, sequenced in a study of cytomegalovirus exposure and HLA in healthy donors. The PCR used 60 Vbeta and 13 Jbeta primers. TCRdb's table, derived via immunoSEQ multiplex PCR, lists solely in-frame clones and lacks some. The sample yields about 94,000 clones, over 50% seen once. The sequenced sample consisted of PBMCs. The origin of the receptors is a man aged 25 to 40 in good health and CMV-seronegative.

The gene calls are TRBV25-1 and TRBJ1-3; TRBD1 aligns across 10 bases. V trimming: 1 base; J trimming: 5 bases; junction bases outside the gene matches: 5. The CDR3 consists of 16 residues. Germline loops: CDR1 MGHDK, CDR2 SYGVNS. The CDR3 DNA follows: TGTGCCAGCAGTGAATGGGGGACAGGGGTTAGAAACACCATATATTTT. Translating it yields CASSEWGTGVRNTIYF. The full variable domain, its missing parts supplied by reference TRBV25-1 and TRBJ1-3, is EADIYQTPRYLVIGTGKKITLECSQTMGHDKMYWYQQDPGMELHLIHYSYGVNSTEKGDLSSESTVSRIRTEHFPLTLESARPSHTSQYLCASSEWGTGVRNTIYFGEGSWLTVV.

As concerns this clone: The junction departs from the called germline gene at one end, perhaps through a read error. The same CDR3 is also encoded by other DNA sequences in this sample. The chain carries TRBV6-5 and TRBJ2-3; D is possibly TRBD2 (5 bases). Germline V gene sequence: CDR1 MNHEY, CDR2 SVGAGI. CDR3 length equals 15 residues. In nucleotides, the CDR3 is TGCGCCAGCAGTCTAGGGTGGGGAGGCACAGATACGCAGTATTTT. Translated, it gives CASSLGWGGTDTQYF.

The chain uses TRBV19 and TRBJ2-3; 9 bases line up with TRBD1. J gave up 0 bases and V 5 bases, and 15 bases lay outside the gene matches. CDR1 and CDR2 (germline): LNHDA, SQIVND (reference sequence). The CDR3 loop spans 19 amino acids. The CDR3 region has the DNA TGTGCCAGTAGTGGATTTGGAACAGGGGGCCATCCTAGCACAGATACGCAGTATTTT. Amino acid sequence: CASSGFGTGGHPSTDTQYF.

The rearrangement uses TRBV7-2 and TRBJ1-1; no firm D call. Germline lookup yields CDR1 SGHTA and CDR2 FQGNSA. Trimming took 5 bases from V and 8 from J, leaving 18 bases between them. The CDR3 is made up of 14 amino acids. CDR3 region: CASSLSLGPGEAFF. The CDR3 bases are TGTGCCAGCAGCCTAAGTCTTGGCCCAGGAGAAGCTTTCTTT.

J is TRBJ2-5 and V is TRBV7-3; TRBD2 matches 13 bases. V gave up 0 bases and J gave up 3 bases; unmatched junction bases: 16. This CDR3 is 21 amino acids long. Germline V gives CDR1 SGHTA, CDR2 FQGTGA. CDR3 in amino acids: CASSLTAPTPGLAGRKETQYF. The CDR3 nucleotides read TGTGCCAGCAGCTTAACGGCCCCCACCCCGGGACTAGCGGGGAGAAAAGAGACCCAGTACTTC.

This clone has a single count. The chain links TRBV27 to TRBJ2-5, with D possibly TRBD2 on 7 matching bases. Deletions cut 6 bases from V and 5 bases from J, with 16 bases between. The CDR3 loop spans 14 amino acids. Germline values: CDR1 MNHEY, CDR2 SMNVEV (reference sequence). The CDR3 sequence is CASRALGGRETQYF. The DNA for the CDR3 is TGTGCCAGCAGGGCTCTGGGGGGGCGGGAGACCCAGTACTTC.

CDR3 bases: TGTGCCACTGGAGGGGGTAGCGGGGGGCCAGATACGCAGTATTTT. This sequence encodes CATGGGSGGPDTQYF. V gene TRBV10-3 combines with J gene TRBJ2-3; TRBD2 matches at 10 bases. This CDR3 is built from 15 residues. V was pared by 10 bases and J by 4 bases, with 11 bases of the junction left unmatched. Germline assignment: CDR1 ENHRY and CDR2 SYGVKD.

V gene TRBV19 combines with J gene TRBJ1-1; TRBD1 might be the D (5 bases). The germline V and J ends were trimmed by 1 base and 5 bases, with 8 bases remaining between them. The V gene's germline CDR1 is LNHDA and CDR2 SQIVND (reference sequence). The CDR3 has 13 residues. In DNA, the CDR3 is TGTGCCAGTAGTATAGGGCAGGGAACTGAAGCTTTCTTT. Its protein product is CASSIGQGTEAFF.

The V and J genes are TRBV7-9 and TRBJ2-3, with D possibly being TRBD1 (5 bases). Germline V lookup: CDR1 SEHNR, CDR2 FQNEAQ (reference sequence). This CDR3 has 13 amino acids. The V and J ends lost 7 bases and 5 bases respectively, with 13 bases between them. The CDR3 reads CASTMGGQDTQYF. The CDR3 DNA reads TGTGCCAGCACCATGGGTGGACAAGATACGCAGTATTTT.

The rearrangement joins TRBV10-1 to TRBJ2-5; TRBD1 agrees at 7 bases. Germline values: CDR1 WNHNN, CDR2 SYGVQD (reference sequence). The CDR3 consists of 13 residues. The J segment lost 9 bases and the V segment lost 0 bases, leaving 4 bases of the junction unmatched. Written as DNA, the CDR3 is TGCGCCAGCAGTGAGTCGGGGACAGTGCCCCAGTACTTC. Protein sequence: CASSESGTVPQYF.